The source of this T cell receptor beta chain is a study of T cell responses to AZD1222 COVID-19 vaccine (dated by TCRdb to the early 2020s). Concerning the study at large: AZD1222 recipients whose second dose came at about 4 weeks and those whose second dose came at about 12 weeks were combined into one group, since spike-specific TCR depth and breadth did not differ between the two schedules. TCR sequencing covered approximately 230 trial participants: roughly 200 given two doses of AZD1222 and approximately 26 given two doses of MenACWY control vaccine. Trial participants were enrolled by age into subgroups of 18-55, 56-69 and 70-plus years, and about 150, 27 and 61 TCR-sequenced participants, respectively, were included in these subgroups.

The CDR3 regions of human TCRbeta chains were subjected to immunosequencing. In the source study's methods: Repertoire TCRs were checked for matches against a reference library of SARS-CoV-2-specific TCRs that had been generated using the MIRA antigen-specificity platform. Breadth meant the fraction of unique TCRs that were SARS-CoV-2-associated, whereas depth meant the fraction of total T cells that were SARS-CoV-2-associated. Using the MIRA data, each spike-specific TCR was mapped to the spike region that the TCR reacts to and placed in a CD4 or CD8 class. Log10-transformed breadth and depth values were compared by one-way ANOVA with Sidak's multiple comparisons tests. TCRdb mirrors the immuneACCESS table, restricted to in-frame sequences. Some clones are absent from its copies; in checked studies, under half trace to an unresolved V gene, and the reason for the others is unknown. The D gene and trimming were derived from the DNA, and the V and J assignments and clone size from that table. A total of roughly 160,000 clones appear in this sample, approximately 90% of them only once. Approximately 1.9% of the sample is held by the ten biggest clonotypes.

Study-wide conclusions, independent of this receptor: Spike-specific TCR breadth and depth rose significantly after two AZD1222 doses compared with day 0 and with MenACWY recipients. Conclusions about previously exposed vaccinees are limited, since just six AZD1222 recipients were seropositive for SARS-CoV-2 at baseline. Epitopes outside the regions mutated in the B.1.351 and B.1.1.7 variants were reportedly recognized by nearly half of the unique spike-specific TCRs. Participants were mostly white British and included more females than males, and it was suggested by the authors that clonal diversity may have been underestimated. Because no day 14 peak-response samples were available, the repertoires could be characterized only after the peak T cell response. In the small 56-69-year group, the increase in depth fell short of significance, most likely because of low power. CD4 TCRs associated with the vaccine covered the entire spike protein, and the dominant responses were in regions 160-218 and 743-854.

This clone was counted a few times. Its antigen specificity is not known. Per-base qualities were not stored, and no clone one base away is much larger. Sample time point, as interpreted from the label and publication: baseline before first vaccination. The vaccinee samples were drawn from two UK trials, COV001 and COV002, one of which was a single-blind randomized controlled phase 2/3 trial testing AZD1222 (ChAdOx1 nCoV-19) in healthy adults. For TCRbeta chain sequencing, PBMC samples from trial participants were taken at day 0 and at day 28 after the second dose. Trimming accounts for 4 bases at V and 8 bases at J, while the number of junction bases matched to no gene is 15. The CDR3 sequence holds 16 residues, the cysteine and phenylalanine included. Solely the CDR3 DNA is kept, with 48 bases framed from the first base. As encoded in the germline V gene, CDR1 is SGDLS while CDR2 is YYNGEE.

The chain uses TRBV9 and TRBJ2-1; 7 middle bases align to TRBD2. Sequenced material: peripheral blood, taken on day 0 of AZD1222 vaccination. This TCR came from an adult in good health. Here is the DNA: TGTGCCAGCAGCTCCCCGGGACTTAGCCGGGGGGATGAGCAGTTCTTC. Its protein product is CASSSPGLSRGDEQFF.